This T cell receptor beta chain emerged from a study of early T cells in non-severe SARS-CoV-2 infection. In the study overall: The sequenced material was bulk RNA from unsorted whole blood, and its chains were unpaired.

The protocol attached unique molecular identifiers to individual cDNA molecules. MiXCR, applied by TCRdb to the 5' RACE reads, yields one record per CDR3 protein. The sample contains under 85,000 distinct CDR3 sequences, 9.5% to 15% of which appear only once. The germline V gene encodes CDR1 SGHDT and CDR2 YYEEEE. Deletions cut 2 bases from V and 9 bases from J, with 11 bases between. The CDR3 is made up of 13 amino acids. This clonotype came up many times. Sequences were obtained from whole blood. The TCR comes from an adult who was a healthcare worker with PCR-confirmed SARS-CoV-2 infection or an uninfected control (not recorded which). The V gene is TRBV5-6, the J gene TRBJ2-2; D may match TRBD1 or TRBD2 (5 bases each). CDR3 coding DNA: TGTGCCAGCAGCTTCGGGACGGCTCGGGAGCTGTTTTTT. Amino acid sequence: CASSFGTARELFF.